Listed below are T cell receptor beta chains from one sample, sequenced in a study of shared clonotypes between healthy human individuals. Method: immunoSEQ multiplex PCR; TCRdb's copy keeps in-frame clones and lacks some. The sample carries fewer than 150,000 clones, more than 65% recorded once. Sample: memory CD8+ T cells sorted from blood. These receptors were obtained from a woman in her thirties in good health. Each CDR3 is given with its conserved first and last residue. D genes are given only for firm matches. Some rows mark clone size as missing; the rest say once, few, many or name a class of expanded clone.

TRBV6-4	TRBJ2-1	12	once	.	TGTGCCAGCAGTGACGGGGAGAATGAGCAGTTCTTC	CASSDGENEQFF
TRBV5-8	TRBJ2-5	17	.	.	TGTGCCAGCAGCTTGGGCCTTCGAGGCGGGTCCCAAGAGACCCAGTACTTC	CASSLGLRGGSQETQYF
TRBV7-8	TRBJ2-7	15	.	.	TGTGCCAGCAGCTTAAGTCAGGGGATCGTTTACGAGCAGTACTTC	CASSLSQGIVYEQYF
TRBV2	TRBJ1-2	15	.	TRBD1	TGTGCCAGCACTGAGGGACAGCCAGCTAACTATGGCTACACCTTC	CASTEGQPANYGYTF
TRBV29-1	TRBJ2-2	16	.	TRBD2	TGCAGCGTTGAAGTTTTTTCGGGGGGGCGCACCGGGGAGCTGTTTTTT	CSVEVFSGGRTGELFF
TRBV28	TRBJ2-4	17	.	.	TGTGCCAGCAGTTTAGGTTTTGAGGAGGGAGCCAAAAACATTCAGTACTTC	CASSLGFEEGAKNIQYF
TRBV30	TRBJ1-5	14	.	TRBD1	TGTGCCTGGAGTGTGGGACAGGTGAATCAGCCCCAGCATTTT	CAWSVGQVNQPQHF
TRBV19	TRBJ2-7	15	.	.	TGTGCCAGTAGTATAGATTCCTCCAGCTCCTACGAGCAGTACTTC	CASSIDSSSSYEQYF
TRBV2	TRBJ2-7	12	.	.	TGTGCCAGCGGCCTGTACCGCTACGAGCAGTACTTC	CASGLYRYEQYF
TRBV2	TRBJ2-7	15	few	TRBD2	TGTGCCATACGTGGACTAGCGGGAGGCCCGTTCGAGCAGTACTTC	CAIRGLAGGPFEQYF
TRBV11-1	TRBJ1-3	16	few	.	TGTGCCATCAAGACGGGCGGCAGCACCTCTGGAAACACCATATATTTT	CAIKTGGSTSGNTIYF
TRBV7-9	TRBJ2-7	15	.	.	TGTGCCAGCAGCCCCGGGTCCCAGGGACTCTACGAGCAGTACTTC	CASSPGSQGLYEQYF
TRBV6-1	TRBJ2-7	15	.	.	TGTGCCAGCAGTGAAGCCTGGACTGGTTCCTACGAGCAGTACTTC	CASSEAWTGSYEQYF
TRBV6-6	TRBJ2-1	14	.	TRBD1	TGTGCCAGCAAGTTGACAGGGACCTACAATGAGCAGTTCTTC	CASKLTGTYNEQFF
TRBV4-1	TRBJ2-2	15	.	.	TGCGCCAGCAGCCAAGATACGGGAGATACCGGGGAGCTGTTTTTT	CASSQDTGDTGELFF
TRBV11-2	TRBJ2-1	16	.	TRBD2	TGTGCCAGCAGCCCCCGACTAGCGGGAGGGCCTGGTGAGCAGTTCTTC	CASSPRLAGGPGEQFF
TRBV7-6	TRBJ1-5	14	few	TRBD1	TGTGCCAGCAGCCGGACAGGGGCGAATCAGCCCCAGCATTTT	CASSRTGANQPQHF
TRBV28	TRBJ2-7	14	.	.	TGTGCCAGCAGTATCACCGGGGCCGCAGGTGAGCAGTACTTC	CASSITGAAGEQYF
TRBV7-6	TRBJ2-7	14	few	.	TGTGCCAGCAGCCCCCCCTCACAGAAATACGAGCAGTACTTC	CASSPPSQKYEQYF
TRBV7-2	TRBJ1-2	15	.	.	TGTGCCAGCAGCTTATCTGGACAGCCATTCTATGGCTACACCTTC	CASSLSGQPFYGYTF
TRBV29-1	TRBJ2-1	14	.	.	TGCAGCGCCGTCAGGCAGGGTCGGGACAATGAGCAGTTCTTC	CSAVRQGRDNEQFF
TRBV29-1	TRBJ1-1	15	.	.	TGCAGCGTGGAGGGGTCGCAGGGGACGAACACTGAAGCTTTCTTT	CSVEGSQGTNTEAFF
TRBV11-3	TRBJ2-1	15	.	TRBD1	TGTGCCAGCAGCCATCGGGACAGGGAGAGAAATGAGCAGTTCTTC	CASSHRDRERNEQFF
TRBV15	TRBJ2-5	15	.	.	TGTGCCACCTCTGAAGGACTTTCCGGCGAAGAGACCCAGTACTTC	CATSEGLSGEETQYF
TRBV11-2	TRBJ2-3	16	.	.	TGTGCCAGCAGCTTTGTTAACGGGAGTCCTGGAGATACGCAGTATTTT	CASSFVNGSPGDTQYF
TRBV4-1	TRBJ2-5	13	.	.	TGCGCCACCCAGGAAAGGGTGGGGGAGACCCAGTACTTC	CATQERVGETQYF
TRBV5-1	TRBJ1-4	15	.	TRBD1	TGCGCCAGCAGCTTGGGAGGGGGCCCTAATGAAAAACTGTTTTTT	CASSLGGGPNEKLFF
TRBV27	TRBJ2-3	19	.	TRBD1	TGTGCCAGCAGTTTAATTGCTGACTTGTGGACAGGGGGAACAGATACGCAGTATTTT	CASSLIADLWTGGTDTQYF
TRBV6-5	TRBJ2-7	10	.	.	TGTGCCAGCGGTATCTACGAGCAGTACTTC	CASGIYEQYF
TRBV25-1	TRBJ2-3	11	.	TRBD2	TGTGCCAGCGGCGGGAGGGATACGCAGTATTTT	CASGGRDTQYF
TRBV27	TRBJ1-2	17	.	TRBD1	TGTGCCAGCAGCCCATCTATCCGGGACAGGGGGCGAGATGGCTACACCTTC	CASSPSIRDRGRDGYTF
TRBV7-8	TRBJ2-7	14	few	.	TGTGCCAGCAACCTAGGAGGGCCTTCCTACGAGCAGTACTTC	CASNLGGPSYEQYF
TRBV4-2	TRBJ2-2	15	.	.	TGTGCCAGCAGCCAAGATACCGGGAACACCGGGGAGCTGTTTTTT	CASSQDTGNTGELFF
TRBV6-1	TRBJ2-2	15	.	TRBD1	TGTGCCAGCAAAGGTGAAGGGGGCGAGTCCGGGGAGCTGTTTTTT	CASKGEGGESGELFF
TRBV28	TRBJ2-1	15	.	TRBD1	TGTGCCAGCAGCCAAAGGACAGGCCGATACAATGAGCAGTTCTTC	CASSQRTGRYNEQFF
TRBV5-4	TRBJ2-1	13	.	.	TGTGCCAGCAGCGAAGATCTGGTACTGGAGCAGTTCTTC	CASSEDLVLEQFF
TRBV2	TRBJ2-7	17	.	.	TGTGCCAGCAGTGATTTTCTCTTGCTAGCCACCTTCTACGAGCAGTACTTC	CASSDFLLLATFYEQYF
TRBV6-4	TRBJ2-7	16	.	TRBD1	TGTGCCAGCAGTGACCTTGGACAGGGGGTCTCCTACGAGCAGTACTTC	CASSDLGQGVSYEQYF
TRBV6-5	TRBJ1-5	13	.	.	TGTGCCAGCAGTTACTCGCATCATCAGCCCCAGCATTTT	CASSYSHHQPQHF
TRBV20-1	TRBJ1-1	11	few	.	TGCAGTGCTAGAATGGGCACTGAAGCTTTCTTT	CSARMGTEAFF
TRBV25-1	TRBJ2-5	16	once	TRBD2	TGTGCCAGCAGTGTCCCCTCGGGACTAGTTGGAGAGACCCAGTACTTC	CASSVPSGLVGETQYF
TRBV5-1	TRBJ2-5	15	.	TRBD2	TGCGCCAGCAGCTGGGGGAGCGGGAGTGGAGAGACCCAGTACTTC	CASSWGSGSGETQYF
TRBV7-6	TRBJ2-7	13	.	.	TGTGCCAGCAGCCCCGAAAAGTGGGGCGAGCAGTACTTC	CASSPEKWGEQYF